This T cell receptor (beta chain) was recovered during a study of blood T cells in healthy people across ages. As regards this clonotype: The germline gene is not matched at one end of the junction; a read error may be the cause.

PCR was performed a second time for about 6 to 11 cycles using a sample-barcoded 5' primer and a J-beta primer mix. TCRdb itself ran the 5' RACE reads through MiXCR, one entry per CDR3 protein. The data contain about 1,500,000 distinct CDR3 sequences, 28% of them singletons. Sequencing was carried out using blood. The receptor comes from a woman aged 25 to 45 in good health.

CDR3: CASSNSRENEETQYF. CDR3 in DNA: TGTGCCAGCAGTAACTCCCGGGAGAACGAAGAGACCCAGTACTTC. The chain carries TRBV6-5 and TRBJ2-5; D is perhaps TRBD2 (6 bases). This CDR3 region has 15 residues. Germline-derived CDR1 and CDR2 are MNHEY and SVGAGI.